This T cell receptor (beta chain) appears in the sequencing data of a study of T cell responses to AZD1222 COVID-19 vaccine. Some clones are missing from TCRdb's copy, which holds only in-frame ones; the method was immunoSEQ multiplex PCR. The sample consists of some 150,000 clones, about nine tenths of them appearing once. The germline gives CDR1 SGHRS, CDR2 YFSETQ. The CDR3 is made up of 14 amino acids. J was trimmed by 8 bases and V by 4 bases; bases with no gene match: 6. The receptor comes from an adult in good health. The V call is TRBV5-1, the J call TRBJ2-1, with 10 bases lining up with TRBD1. The specimen comprised peripheral blood, sampled on day 0 of AZD1222 vaccination. This CDR3 reads CASSGGQGPHEQFF. CDR3 bases: TGCGCCAGCAGCGGGGGACAGGGGCCCCATGAGCAGTTCTTC.